This is a list of T cell receptor beta chains from one sample in a study of post-analysis software for immune sequencing data. Each CDR3 protein is one row after TCRdb ran MiXCR on the PCR reads. The profile shows about 540,000 distinct CDR3 sequences, around a third of them singletons. The sample was blood. The receptors derive from a girl aged 2-17 years with multiple sclerosis. The CDR3 runs from the conserved cysteine through the conserved F or W. The order of the fields is CDR3 protein, V gene, J gene.

CDR3aa: CASSVLARGSADTQYF; v_gene: TRBV5-1; j_gene: TRBJ2-3
CDR3aa: CASSEVRGGEQYF; v_gene: TRBV10-2; j_gene: TRBJ2-7
CDR3aa: CASSGTFQETQYF; v_gene: TRBV7-2; j_gene: TRBJ2-5
CDR3aa: CASSRGTGRNEQFF; v_gene: TRBV18; j_gene: TRBJ2-1
CDR3aa: CASSLLDRVGDSPLHF; v_gene: TRBV11-2; j_gene: TRBJ1-6
CDR3aa: CAVGAGGLLAKNIQYF; v_gene: TRBV12-3/TRBV12-4; j_gene: TRBJ2-4
CDR3aa: CASSQDWLAGYNEQFF; v_gene: TRBV3-1; j_gene: TRBJ2-1
CDR3aa: CASSQVRLSLETQYF; v_gene: TRBV4-1; j_gene: TRBJ2-5
CDR3aa: CASSFGQGDQPQHF; v_gene: TRBV5-6; j_gene: TRBJ1-5
CDR3aa: CAISESGGTGEQYF; v_gene: TRBV10-3; j_gene: TRBJ2-7
CDR3aa: CATSTWTGVYEQYF; v_gene: TRBV15; j_gene: TRBJ2-7
CDR3aa: CASSLERGVSYNEQFF; v_gene: TRBV5-6; j_gene: TRBJ2-1
CDR3aa: CASSYRDRTPYEQYF; v_gene: TRBV19; j_gene: TRBJ2-7
CDR3aa: CASTQTGGSPLHF; v_gene: TRBV7-2; j_gene: TRBJ1-6
CDR3aa: CASSFTGYNSPLHF; v_gene: TRBV12-3/TRBV12-4; j_gene: TRBJ1-6
CDR3aa: CASRAGLQETQYF; v_gene: TRBV12-5; j_gene: TRBJ2-5
CDR3aa: CASSPTSGVADTQYF; v_gene: TRBV12-3/TRBV12-4; j_gene: TRBJ2-3
CDR3aa: CAISKSRGEETQYF; v_gene: TRBV10-3; j_gene: TRBJ2-5